The 27 T cell receptor beta chains given below trace back to one sample, sequenced in a study of CD8+ T cells in alopecia areata. The study team obtained lesional scalp punch biopsies and peripheral blood from alopecia areata patients. TCR sequencing used cDNA made by reverse transcription of extracted RNA. Sequencing was performed with immunoSEQ multiplex PCR; in TCRdb, only in-frame clones are kept and a portion is missing. Of about 14,000 clones in the sample, over 55% were seen once. Sequenced material: skin, taken at week 0. Every receptor here comes from a human donor with alopecia areata.

This clone was counted only a few times. This chain joins TRBV29-1 and TRBJ1-4, with a weak D call TRBD1 (6 bases). The CDR3 consists of 14 residues. Deletions cut 4 bases from V and 6 bases from J, with 15 bases between. Germline V CDR1 and CDR2: SQVTM, ANQGSEA. The chain's CDR3 is CSVALDSFDEKLFF. CDR3 nucleotides: TGCAGCGTTGCTTTGGACAGCTTTGATGAAAAACTGTTTTTT.

Comment on this clone: A junction end diverges from the germline sequence, so it may reflect a read error. CDR3 coding DNA: TGCGCCAGCACCGCGGGGGGGCCGAACACCGGGGAGCTGTCTTTT. Translated, it gives CASTAGGPNTGELSF. V is TRBV5-1 and J is TRBJ2-2; 9 bases are shared with TRBD2. The CDR3 contains 15 residues. Germline CDR1 SGHRS, CDR2 YFSETQ.

The rearrangement links TRBV19 to TRBJ2-2; D unresolved. The CDR3 is 15 amino acids. V lost 5 bases and J 7 bases, leaving 17 bases between the germline ends. CDR1 is LNHDA and CDR2 is SQIVND in the germline V gene (reference sequence). CDR3 DNA: TGTGCCAGTAGTTCAGCCGGGCTCGGTGGCGGGGAGCTGTTTTTT. Its protein is CASSSAGLGGGELFF.

This clone has a handful of counts. The rearrangement joins TRBV4-2 to TRBJ1-4; TRBD1 might be the D (5 bases). The CDR3 is made up of 15 amino acids. V was clipped by 5 bases and J by 5 bases, with 15 bases between them. Germline V gives CDR1 LGHNA, CDR2 YNFKEQ. In DNA, the CDR3 is TGTGCCAGCAGCGTATCTCAGGGTGGGAATGAAAAACTGTTTTTT. Encoded protein: CASSVSQGGNEKLFF.

The gene calls are TRBV7-3 and TRBJ2-3; D call uncertain. V shed 3 bases and J shed 6 bases, with 22 bases lying between them. The CDR3 contains 17 residues. CDR1 is SGHTA and CDR2 is FQGTGA in the germline V gene. CDR3 nucleotide sequence: TGTGCCAGCAGCTTTTGGTCATTAGGGCCACACAGCGATACGCAGTATTTT. Encoded protein: CASSFWSLGPHSDTQYF.

This chain connects TRBV6-6 to TRBJ1-1, with TRBD1 as a possible D gene (5 bases). Trimming took 7 bases from V and 11 from J, leaving 20 bases between them. The CDR3 extends over 13 amino acids. Germline V gene data show CDR1 as MNHNY and CDR2 as SVGAGI (reference sequence). The CDR3 bases are TGTGCCAGCAAAGACCGGATGGGTTGGGGGGCTTTCTTT. Its translation is CASKDRMGWGAFF.

This chain uses TRBV27 with TRBJ1-4; possibly TRBD1 for D (6 bases). V dropped 8 bases and J dropped 7 bases, with 17 bases sitting between them. This CDR3 has 14 residues. Per germline, CDR1 MNHEY and CDR2 SMNVEV (reference sequence). CDR3: CASGNRAVGEKLFF. Here the CDR3 DNA reads TGTGCCAGCGGGAACAGGGCGGTCGGTGAAAAACTGTTTTTT.

The rearrangement joins TRBV11-2 to TRBJ2-7; 8 positions agree with TRBD1. Germline-derived CDR1 and CDR2 are SGHAT and FQNNGV. Trimming cost V 3 bases and J 2 bases; bases outside gene matches: 9. This CDR3 comprises 16 residues. The CDR3 reads CASSLDDGQGTYEQYF. The CDR3 DNA follows: TGTGCCAGCAGCTTGGATGACGGACAGGGAACCTACGAGCAGTACTTC.

This chain joins TRBV6-1 and TRBJ2-7; D is possibly TRBD1 (6 bases). Germline V gene lookup returns CDR1 MNHNS and CDR2 SASEGT. The germline V and J ends were trimmed by 3 bases and 2 bases, with 11 bases remaining between them. The CDR3 runs 14 residues. The CDR3 DNA sequence: TGTGCCAGCAGTGAGTACACAGGGCCCTACGAGCAGTACTTC. This codes for CASSEYTGPYEQYF.

The CDR3 region has the DNA TGCGCCAGCAGCCGCTCGATCGGGACTCTAGAGACCCAGTACTTC. As protein: CASSRSIGTLETQYF. The chain recombines TRBV4-1 with TRBJ2-5; D is possibly TRBD2 (6 bases). Per germline, CDR1 MGHRA and CDR2 YSYEKL. The CDR3 spans 15 residues. V was cut by 4 bases and J by 4 bases, with 16 bases left in between.

In this sample, this clone turned up a few times. V is TRBV27 and J is TRBJ2-7, with D tentatively TRBD1 (6 bases). The length of the CDR3 is 14 residues. V lost 4 bases and J lost 6, with 16 bases in between. Germline V gene data show CDR1 as MNHEY and CDR2 as SMNVEV (reference sequence). Here the CDR3 reads CASSYGGQGGEQYF. In nucleotides, the CDR3 is TGTGCCAGCAGTTATGGGGGACAAGGCGGCGAGCAGTACTTC.

The rearrangement uses TRBV4-1 and TRBJ2-3, with TRBD2 as a possible D gene (5 bases). Germline CDR1 and CDR2: MGHRA and YSYEKL. The CDR3 runs to 14 residues. Trimming took 4 bases from V and 3 from J, leaving 11 bases between them. The CDR3 DNA is TGCGCCAGCAGCCCCTACACTAGTACAGATACGCAGTATTTT. Encoded protein: CASSPYTSTDTQYF.

This sequence joins TRBV5-1 and TRBJ1-1; D is possibly TRBD1 (6 bases). This CDR3 spans 14 amino acids. The V end lost 0 bases, the J end lost 3 bases, and 9 bases lay between the germline ends. Germline V gene sequence: CDR1 SGHRS, CDR2 YFSETQ. DNA of the CDR3: TGCGCCAGCAGCTTGGTTAGGGGGGACACTGAAGCTTTCTTT. As protein: CASSLVRGDTEAFF.

The V and J genes are TRBV5-1 and TRBJ2-1; 9 bases fit TRBD1. The CDR3 sequence is 15 residues long. The germline CDR1 and CDR2 sequences are SGHRS and YFSETQ. After removal of 2 bases from V and 8 bases from J, the junction contained 8 bases not matched to a gene. CDR3 nucleotides: TGCGCCAGCAGCTTTTGGACAGGGGTAGTGGATGAGCAGTTCTTC. Translated, it gives CASSFWTGVVDEQFF. Full variable domain (missing parts from reference TRBV5-1 and TRBJ2-1): KAGVTQTPRYLIKTRGQQVTLSCSPISGHRSVSWYQQTPGQGLQFLFEYFSETQRNKGNFPGRFSGRQFSNSRSEMNVSTLELGDSALYLCASSFWTGVVDEQFFGPGTRLTVL.

By share, this clone counts as medium-sized (0.01 to 0.1%). V and J are TRBV25-1 and TRBJ2-3, with 7 bases fitting TRBD2. CDR1 and CDR2 (germline): MGHDK, SYGVNS. This CDR3 has 14 amino acids. Trimming cost V 5 bases and J 1 base; bases outside gene matches: 3. The CDR3 is CASSRAGGTDTQYF. DNA for the CDR3: TGTGCCAGCAGTAGGGCGGGGGGCACAGATACGCAGTATTTT.

The V gene is TRBV5-4, the J gene TRBJ1-1; TRBD1 is a possible D gene (6 bases). The V end lost 3 bases, the J end lost 1 base, and 7 bases lay between the germline ends. There are 13 residues in the CDR3. Per the germline V gene, CDR1 is SGHNT and CDR2 is YYREEE (reference sequence). The CDR3 is CASSSGQNTEAFF. The CDR3 DNA is TGTGCCAGCAGCTCGGGACAGAACACTGAAGCTTTCTTT. Complete variable domain (other parts from reference TRBV5-4 and TRBJ1-1): ETGVTQSPTHLIKTRGQQVTLRCSSQSGHNTVSWYQQALGQGPQFIFQYYREEENGRGNFPPRFSGLQFPNYSSELNVNALELDDSALYLCASSSGQNTEAFFGQGTRLTVV.

The sample holds a few counts of this clone. J is TRBJ2-1 and V is TRBV11-2; D perhaps matches TRBD2 (5 bases). The CDR3 loop spans 16 amino acids. V was clipped by 5 bases and J by 5 bases, with 19 bases between them. Per the germline V gene, CDR1 is SGHAT and CDR2 is FQNNGV. Written as DNA, the CDR3 is TGTGCCAGCAGCCAACTCGGCGGGCGGTGGGACAATGAGCAGTTCTTC. This sequence encodes CASSQLGGRWDNEQFF.

J is TRBJ2-7 and V is TRBV5-1, with 7 positions matching TRBD1. This CDR3 has 14 amino acids. Germline assignment: CDR1 SGHRS and CDR2 YFSETQ. Losses at the gene ends were 3 bases for V and 3 bases for J; bases not matched to a gene: 6. The CDR3 DNA reads as TGCGCCAGCAGCTCTGACAGGGTGAGCTACGAGCAGTACTTC. Translating gives CASSSDRVSYEQYF.

The V gene is TRBV5-5, the J gene TRBJ2-3; TRBD2 matches at 11 bases. Germline V gene lookup returns CDR1 SGHKS and CDR2 YYEKEE (reference sequence). The CDR3 totals 18 residues. V dropped 0 bases and J dropped 2; count of bases not matched to a gene: 8. CDR3 sequence reads: CASSLEFLAGGITDTQYF. The CDR3 nucleotides are TGTGCCAGCAGCTTGGAGTTTTTAGCGGGGGGGATCACAGATACGCAGTATTTT.

The chain employs TRBV2 and TRBJ2-7; D not resolved. The CDR3 extends over 14 amino acids. Germline lookup yields CDR1 SNHLY and CDR2 FYNNEI. V lost 4 bases and J lost 0, with 10 bases in between. In DNA, the CDR3 is TGTGCCAGCAGTGGAGAAGGCGGCTCCTACGAGCAGTACTTC. It is translated as CASSGEGGSYEQYF.

The rearrangement links TRBV19 to TRBJ1-2, with 11 bases lining up with TRBD1. The CDR3 has 15 amino acids. Trimming cost V 6 bases and J 4 bases; bases outside gene matches: 7. Germline lookup yields CDR1 LNHDA and CDR2 SQIVND (reference sequence). The CDR3: CASRTGTGGAYGYTF. The CDR3 coding sequence is TGTGCCAGTAGAACCGGGACAGGGGGAGCCTATGGCTACACCTTC.

This clone was detected only a few times. The genes are TRBV7-9 and TRBJ2-5; 10 nucleotides match TRBD1. Germline assignment: CDR1 SEHNR and CDR2 FQNEAQ (reference sequence). The CDR3 consists of 16 residues. Trimming removed 5 bases from V and 2 bases from J; junction bases left unmatched: 8. The CDR3 DNA reads as TGTGCCAGCAGCCTAAGGGGACAGGGGTTACAAGAGACCCAGTACTTC. It codes for CASSLRGQGLQETQYF.

The chain combines TRBV15 with TRBJ2-3, with D maybe TRBD2 (5 bases). The germline V gene encodes CDR1 LNHNV and CDR2 YYDKDF (reference sequence). This CDR3 is 14 amino acids long. The germline V and J ends were trimmed by 5 bases and 2 bases, with 11 bases remaining between them. CDR3 DNA: TGTGCCACCAGCCAAGGACTGACCACAGATACGCAGTATTTT. This encodes CATSQGLTTDTQYF. The full variable domain, completed using reference TRBV15 and TRBJ2-3, is DAMVIQNPRYQVTQFGKPVTLSCSQTLNHNVMYWYQQKSSQAPKLLFHYYDKDFNNEADTPDNFQSRRPNTSFCFLDIRSPGLGDTAMYLCATSQGLTTDTQYFGPGTRLTVL.

The chain is built from TRBV4-2 and TRBJ1-5, with D tentatively TRBD1 (5 bases). CDR3 length: 14 residues. The germline V and J ends were trimmed by 4 bases and 2 bases, with 9 bases remaining between them. Looked up from germline, CDR1 is LGHNA and CDR2 is YNFKEQ. The CDR3 nucleotides are TGTGCCAGCAGCCCCAGGGTGGGCAATCAGCCCCAGCATTTT. It translates to CASSPRVGNQPQHF.

V usage is TRBV7-2 and J usage is TRBJ2-5; D might be TRBD2 (6 bases). There are 14 residues in the CDR3. V was cut by 5 bases and J by 1 base, with 11 bases left in between. Germline V lookup: CDR1 SGHTA, CDR2 FQGNSA. The CDR3 loop reads CASSHPGVQETQYF. The CDR3 DNA reads as TGTGCCAGCAGCCATCCGGGAGTCCAAGAGACCCAGTACTTC. Full variable domain (outside the CDR3, taken from reference TRBV7-2 and TRBJ2-5): GAGVSQSPSNKVTEKGKDVELRCDPISGHTALYWYRQSLGQGLEFLIYFQGNSAPDKSGLPSDRFSAERTGGSVSTLTIQRTQQEDSAVYLCASSHPGVQETQYFGPGTRLLVL.

V and J are TRBV6-5 and TRBJ2-7; no clear D. This CDR3 comprises 11 residues. Trimming removed 6 bases at V and 0 bases at J, with 3 bases between. Per germline, CDR1 MNHEY and CDR2 SVGAGI. CDR3 DNA sequence: TGTGCCAGCAGATTCTCCTACGAGCAGTACTTC. It yields the protein CASRFSYEQYF.

The rearrangement uses TRBV27 and TRBJ2-7; D possibly matches TRBD1 or TRBD2 (5 bases each). Germline CDR1 MNHEY, CDR2 SMNVEV (reference sequence). V was cut by 3 bases and J by 2 bases, with 11 bases left in between. The CDR3 runs 14 residues. The CDR3 region has the DNA TGTGCCAGCAGTTTGGGACCCCTGCCCTACGAGCAGTACTTC. Amino acids: CASSLGPLPYEQYF.